The T cell receptor (beta chain) under discussion was sequenced for a study of CD8 T cells in Susac syndrome. This CDR3 contains 16 residues. Germline values: CDR1 MGHRA, CDR2 YSYEKL. Between the trimmed V and J ends, which lost 3 bases and 2 bases, there was a span of 15 bases. The study sequenced TCR beta in blood CD8+ and CD4+ T cells. Healthy donors formed controls matched for age and sex. FACS was used to enrich TEMRA cells, whereas the CD8+ and CD4+ T cells were obtained by negative isolation. cDNA came from about 0.5 to 1 ug RNA primed by random hexamers. Amplification of TCR beta CDR3 spanned 54 Vbeta and 13 Jbeta via immunoSEQ multiplex PCR. TCRdb ran MiXCR on the immunoSEQ multiplex PCR reads and lists one entry per CDR3 protein. The sample has under 200,000 distinct CDR3 sequences, roughly 96% seen once.

Sequenced material: CD4+ T cells from PBMCs. The gene calls are TRBV4-1 and TRBJ2-3; D may be TRBD2 (5 bases). The receptor's source is a human donor in good health. The CDR3 loop reads CASSQRPGTYTDTQYF. For the CDR3, the DNA is TGCGCCAGCAGCCAGAGACCGGGAACCTACACAGATACGCAGTATTTT.